The present T cell receptor beta chain was sequenced within a study of blood T cells in healthy people across ages. Extraction yielded at least 5 micrograms of total RNA per sample. Study-wide findings and caveats: Older age coincided with a roughly linear decline in TCR beta diversity per million T cells. Estimates of total diversity, which came from one million sequenced T cells, were considered to be underestimates.

V dropped 8 bases and J dropped 1 base, with 10 bases sitting between them. Per the germline V gene, CDR1 is SQVTM and CDR2 is ANQGSEA. This CDR3 contains 12 residues. A J-beta primer mix and a sample-barcoded 5' primer were used in a second PCR of about 7 to 12 cycles. MiXCR was run by TCRdb on the 5' RACE reads, yielding one entry per CDR3 protein. The profile shows 1.8 million or so distinct CDR3 sequences, about 39% of them singletons. This clonotype came up a few times. Its antigen is unidentified. What was sequenced was blood. The TCR was taken from a human donor in good health. The chain recombines TRBV29-1 with TRBJ2-3; D gene ambiguous. The chain's CDR3 is CSMATGTDTQYF. CDR3 DNA sequence: TGCAGCATGGCAACGGGCACAGATACGCAGTATTTT.